These T cell receptor beta chains were read from a single sample in a study of T cells in Graves' hyperthyroidism and ophthalmopathy. TCRdb reprocessed the multiplex PCR reads via MiXCR and lists one record per CDR3 protein. The table has under 400,000 distinct CDR3 sequences, 13% to 15% seen once. Sequencing was performed on blood. The source is a woman in her sixties with Graves' ophthalmopathy. The conserved cysteine and the conserved F or W are not part of the CDR3 here. The order of the fields is J gene, CDR3 length, clone size, V gene, CDR3 protein. Expanded clones get a size class; other rows say once, few or many, or leave the size out.

TRBJ2-3 | 13 | few | TRBV9 | ASSVGVLEVDTQY
TRBJ2-1 | 13 | many | TRBV5-1 | ASSLGGRFYNEQF
TRBJ2-2 | 12 | NA | TRBV30 | AWSVRQNTGELF
TRBJ2-5 | 13 | many | TRBV28 | ASSTGTGVQETQY
TRBJ2-3 | 13 | few | TRBV19 | ASSMVAGALDTQY
TRBJ2-3 | 13 | NA | TRBV12-3/TRBV12-4 | ATASDRGRSDTQY
TRBJ2-7 | 10 | few | TRBV28 | ASSNDGYEQY
TRBJ1-5 | 13 | NA | TRBV28 | ASPDRGGDNQPQH
TRBJ2-1 | 13 | many | TRBV12-5 | ASGIASGSFPEQF
TRBJ2-5 | 14 | many | TRBV12-3/TRBV12-4 | ASSLVLDRGSETQY
TRBJ1-4 | 14 | few | TRBV7-2 | ASSLARGVHNEKLF